The 17 T cell receptor beta chains given below trace back to one sample, sequenced in a study of T cell repertoires in cytomegalovirus infection. Their cognate antigens are unknown. TCRdb re-analysed the reads in MiXCR, keeping a single row per CDR3 protein. The profile covers 100,000 to 150,000 distinct CDR3 sequences, with about 24% appearing a single time and 34% taken by the ten largest. Material for sequencing was PBMCs, sequenced either directly or after in vitro stimulation (not recorded which). These receptors all stem from a human donor in good health (CMV status not recorded). Some clones in this sample may be carry-over from other donors' samples.

This clonotype has ten or more counts. The V and J genes are TRBV4-1 and TRBJ2-3, with a weak D call TRBD1 (6 bases). The CDR3 runs to 15 residues. Trimming left V 4 bases short and J 1 base short, with 12 bases between. Germline CDR1 MGHRA, CDR2 YSYEKL. The CDR3 reads CASSPQGGGTDTQYF. Written as DNA, the CDR3 is TGCGCCAGCAGCCCTCAAGGGGGAGGCACAGATACGCAGTATTTT.

The chain uses TRBV28 and TRBJ2-1, with TRBD2 as a possible D gene (6 bases). Germline V gene sequence: CDR1 MDHEN, CDR2 SYDVKM. This CDR3 spans 15 amino acids. Trimming pared 10 bases from V and 5 bases from J, leaving 21 bases between. The chain's CDR3 is CATSGGLNHDNEQFF. DNA for the CDR3: TGTGCCACCAGCGGCGGACTAAACCATGACAATGAGCAGTTCTTC.

In its sample, this clonotype was seen once. The V call is TRBV12-3 or TRBV12-4, the J call TRBJ1-5; D gene unclear. The germline V and J ends were trimmed by 5 bases and 7 bases, with 9 bases remaining between them. This CDR3 spans 12 amino acids. This CDR3 is CASSAPLQPQHF. In DNA, the CDR3 is TGTGCCAGCAGTGCCCCGTTGCAGCCCCAGCATTTT.

This clonotype has just a few counts. Here the CDR3 DNA reads TGTGCCAGCACCCCCCGCCGGGAGCTAGCGGATACGCAGTATTTT. It specifies CASTPRRELADTQYF. This chain links TRBV6-6 with TRBJ2-3, with D perhaps TRBD2 (6 bases). The CDR3 covers 15 residues. Germline loops: CDR1 MNHNY, CDR2 SVGAGI (reference sequence). Trimming removed 7 bases from V and 6 bases from J, with 20 bases in between.

This clonotype showed up just a few times. J is TRBJ1-3 and V is TRBV10-3; 7 bases agree with TRBD1. The germline V gene encodes CDR1 ENHRY and CDR2 SYGVKD. This CDR3 has 15 amino acids. Trimming took 6 bases from V and 2 from J; bases not matched to a gene: 7. CDR3 DNA: TGTGCCATCAGCGAGGACAGGACAGCTGGAAACACCATATATTTT. Its protein product is CAISEDRTAGNTIYF.

This clonotype was counted a few times. The chain joins TRBV29-1 to TRBJ1-1; D remains ambiguous. CDR3 length equals 11 residues. V lost 7 bases to trimming and J lost 0 bases, with 6 bases between them. The germline V gene has CDR1 SQVTM and CDR2 ANQGSEA. CDR3 residues: CSGRLNTEAFF. The CDR3 DNA follows: TGCAGCGGACGGTTGAACACTGAAGCTTTCTTT. Variable domain in full (rest from reference TRBV29-1 and TRBJ1-1): SAVISQKPSRDICQRGTSLTIQCQVDSQVTMMFWYRQQPGQSLTLIATANQGSEATYESGFVIDKFPISRPNLTFSTLTVSNMSPEDSSIYLCSGRLNTEAFFGQGTRLTVV.

V gene TRBV4-3 combines with J gene TRBJ2-5; 12 positions match TRBD2. This CDR3 has 14 residues. Germline trimming cut 3 bases from V and 4 bases from J; bases unmatched to any gene: 0. Germline CDR1 is LGHNA and CDR2 is YSLEER. The CDR3 DNA is TGCGCCAGCAGCCAGGGACTAGCGGGAGAGACCCAGTACTTC. It translates to CASSQGLAGETQYF.

The chain has TRBV28 and TRBJ2-3, with a possible D match to TRBD2 (6 bases). Trimming removed 8 bases from V and 2 bases from J, with 14 bases in between. Germline V gene sequence: CDR1 MDHEN, CDR2 SYDVKM. The CDR3 length is 14 residues. The CDR3 loop is CASGLAASTDTQYF. The CDR3 DNA is TGTGCCAGCGGATTAGCGGCATCCACAGATACGCAGTATTTT.

The sample holds many counts of this clonotype. This chain uses TRBV28 with TRBJ1-1; maybe TRBD1 (6 bases). Trimming removed 5 bases at V and 3 bases at J, with 10 bases between. CDR3 length: 13 amino acids. The germline gives CDR1 MDHEN, CDR2 SYDVKM. In DNA, the CDR3 is TGTGCCAGCAGTCCCCACAGGGACACTGAAGCTTTCTTT. It translates to CASSPHRDTEAFF.

This clonotype was observed at least ten times. CDR3 loop: CASSLTRENTIYF. CDR3 nucleotide sequence: TGTGCCAGCAGCTTAACGAGGGAAAACACCATATATTTT. The chain employs TRBV7-3 and TRBJ1-3; D not resolved. The germline V and J ends were trimmed by 0 bases and 6 bases, with 6 bases remaining between them. The CDR3 is 13 residues long. Germline V gives CDR1 SGHTA, CDR2 FQGTGA.

The chain recombines TRBV20-1 with TRBJ1-4, with D possibly matching TRBD1 (6 bases). The CDR3 consists of 16 residues. The V gene lost 0 bases and the J gene lost 2 bases, with 13 bases spanning the gap. CDR1 and CDR2 from the germline V gene are DFQATT and SNEGSKA (reference sequence). DNA of the CDR3: TGCAGTGCTAGAGAACCCCCGGGGGCGACTAATGAAAAACTGTTTTTT. Residues: CSAREPPGATNEKLFF.

This clonotype has only a few counts. This chain links TRBV7-2 with TRBJ1-2; D is possibly TRBD1 (6 bases). CDR3 length: 13 amino acids. The V gene lost 5 bases and the J gene lost 8 bases, with 15 bases spanning the gap. CDR1 is SGHTA and CDR2 is FQGNSA in the germline V gene. This CDR3 is CASSHRDTEGYTF. Written as DNA, the CDR3 is TGTGCCAGCAGCCACCGGGACACCGAAGGCTACACCTTC.

This clonotype was seen just once. A read error may explain this, as a much larger clone is one base away. V gene TRBV11-3 combines with J gene TRBJ2-7; D unresolved. The CDR3 spans 13 residues. The V gene's germline CDR1 is SGHNT and CDR2 YENEEA. In nucleotides, the CDR3 is TGTGCCAGCAGCTCACCCATGGGCGACGAGCTGTACGTC. Protein: CASSSPMGDELYV.

The chain couples TRBV6-5 to TRBJ1-4; tentative D call: TRBD1 (6 bases). The CDR3 is made up of 15 amino acids. Trimming shortened V by 0 bases and J by 7 bases, and 12 bases separated the two germline ends. The V gene's germline CDR1 is MNHEY and CDR2 SVGAGI. The CDR3 coding sequence is TGTGCCAGCAGTTACTCCGGAGGGGGGAGTGAAAAACTGTTTTTT. It codes for CASSYSGGGSEKLFF.

In its sample, this clonotype was seen many times. This sequence joins TRBV28 and TRBJ2-6; D gene uncertain. Germline CDR1 and CDR2: MDHEN and SYDVKM. Deletions cut 5 bases from V and 1 base from J, with 9 bases between. The length of the CDR3 is 15 residues. In DNA, the CDR3 is TGTGCCAGCAGTCTTAGTTATTCTGGGGCCAACGTCCTGACTTTC. Translation: CASSLSYSGANVLTF. Drawing the rest from reference TRBV28 and TRBJ2-6, the complete variable domain is DVKVTQSSRYLVKRTGEKVFLECVQDMDHENMFWYRQDPGLGLRLIYFSYDVKMKEKGDIPEGYSVSREKKERFSLILESASTNQTSMYLCASSLSYSGANVLTFGAGSRLTVL.

The CDR3 nucleotides are TGTGCCAGCAGCTTCGGGACAGGGAGGAACACCATATATTTT. Translating it yields CASSFGTGRNTIYF. J is TRBJ1-3 and V is TRBV7-9; 9 positions agree with TRBD1. The CDR3 covers 14 residues. Germline trimming cut 3 bases from V and 7 bases from J; bases unmatched to any gene: 4. In germline, CDR1 is SEHNR, CDR2 FQNEAQ (reference sequence).

Many counts were recorded for this clonotype. The chain carries TRBV7-2 and TRBJ1-1; no clear D gene. Germline loops: CDR1 SGHTA, CDR2 FQGNSA. V lost 6 bases and J 7 bases, leaving 15 bases between the germline ends. CDR3 size: 13 residues. The CDR3 protein is CASSPRFSNEAFF. CDR3 bases: TGTGCCAGCAGTCCCAGGTTCAGCAATGAAGCTTTCTTT.